This T cell receptor (beta chain) was identified in a study of CD8 T cells in ankylosing spondylitis. Study results and caveats: Clones tied to disease were said to be significantly enriched in matched ankylosing spondylitis synovial fluid. A TCR beta motif of eight highly homologous variants appeared characteristic of ankylosing spondylitis blood. Relatively scarce in peripheral blood, disease-linked clones were CD8+.

Quantitative 5'-RACE with molecular barcodes produced the TCR beta libraries. TCRdb reprocessed the 5' RACE reads with MiXCR, giving one entry per CDR3 protein. Found here are about 330,000 distinct CDR3 sequences, 7% to 9% of them singletons; the top ten hold roughly 15%. Only a few counts were recorded for this clonotype. The target antigen is unknown. The sequence was obtained from a male donor with ankylosing spondylitis. The sequencing sample was made of blood, either unsorted or a sorted T cell fraction (not recorded which).

The CDR3 here is CASIGTSGDSYNEQFF. The CDR3 bases are TGTGCCAGCATCGGGACTAGCGGGGACTCCTACAATGAGCAGTTCTTC. The chain recombines TRBV12-3 or TRBV12-4 with TRBJ2-1, with 13 bases aligning to TRBD2. CDR3 size: 16 residues. After removal of 7 bases from V and 0 bases from J, the junction contained 3 bases not matched to a gene.